The rows below give T cell receptor beta chains drawn from one sample of a study of blood T cell repertoires in COVID-19. TCRdb keeps only in-frame clones here, not all; method: immunoSEQ multiplex PCR. Altogether over 200,000 clones are present, about 90% being singletons, with the ten largest covering about 1.9%. The source material was peripheral blood. These receptor sequences come from a man in his forties with active or convalescent COVID-19. Both conserved end residues are part of each CDR3. Each record gives: V gene, D gene, J gene, clone size, CDR3 length, CDR3 protein, CDR3 DNA. D genes are given only for firm matches. Expanded clones get a size class; other rows say once, few or many, or leave the size out.

TRBV5-4,TRBD1,TRBJ2-7,NA,15,CASSSRDRVLHEQYF,TGTGCCAGCAGCTCCCGGGACAGGGTTCTCCACGAGCAGTACTTC
TRBV7-9,NA,TRBJ1-5,NA,13,CASSPWGDQPQHF,TGTGCCAGCAGCCCATGGGGAGATCAGCCCCAGCATTTT
TRBV10-1,NA,TRBJ2-2,NA,13,CASSSTATGELFF,TGCGCCAGCAGTTCGACAGCAACCGGGGAGCTGTTTTTT
TRBV29-1,NA,TRBJ2-7,once,14,CSVEEGSGSYEQYF,TGCAGCGTTGAGGAGGGGTCGGGATCCTACGAGCAGTACTTC
TRBV6-6,TRBD2,TRBJ2-3,NA,14,CASSGTSVADTQYF,TGTGCCAGCAGCGGGACTAGTGTGGCAGATACGCAGTATTTT
TRBV24-1,TRBD1,TRBJ1-5,few,13,CATSDRGNQPQHF,TGTGCCACGTCCGACAGGGGGAATCAGCCCCAGCATTTT
TRBV10-1,TRBD1,TRBJ1-1,once,15,CASSDTGTGGEKAFF,TGCGCCAGCAGTGATACCGGGACAGGGGGCGAAAAAGCTTTCTTT
TRBV28,NA,TRBJ2-7,NA,15,CASSAPTGGGGEQYF,TGTGCCAGCAGCGCCCCCACGGGGGGCGGGGGCGAGCAGTACTTC
TRBV18,NA,TRBJ1-4,NA,16,CASSPSTAATNEKLFF,TGTGCCAGCTCACCATCTACAGCAGCAACTAATGAAAAACTGTTTTTT
TRBV6-4,NA,TRBJ2-2,once,13,CASRMGDTGELFF,TGTGCCAGCAGGATGGGAGACACCGGGGAGCTGTTTTTT
TRBV7-3,TRBD1,TRBJ1-4,NA,15,CASSPRTGEDAELFF,TGTGCCAGCAGCCCGAGGACAGGGGAGGATGCGGAACTGTTTTTT
TRBV19,NA,TRBJ1-5,NA,14,CASTGEAPYQPQHF,TGTGCCAGCACGGGGGAGGCCCCCTATCAGCCCCAGCATTTT
TRBV5-1,NA,TRBJ2-3,NA,14,CASSLQGVTDTQYF,TGCGCCAGCAGCTTACAGGGAGTGACAGATACGCAGTATTTT
TRBV19,TRBD1,TRBJ1-3,NA,13,CASLGQGVNTIYF,TGTGCCAGCCTTGGACAGGGTGTAAACACCATATATTTT
TRBV2,TRBD2,TRBJ2-7,NA,15,CASSLTLKRGLEQYF,TGTGCCAGCAGCCTAACCTTGAAGCGGGGCCTAGAGCAGTACTTC
TRBV6-1,NA,TRBJ1-4,NA,16,CASSGPRDWANEKLFF,TGTGCCAGCAGTGGTCCCAGGGACTGGGCTAATGAAAAACTGTTTTTT
TRBV11-2,NA,TRBJ1-5,NA,13,CASSLGRNQPQHF,TGTGCCAGCAGCTTAGGGCGGAATCAGCCCCAGCATTTT
TRBV5-4,TRBD1,TRBJ1-3,few,15,CASSPQGAAGNTIYF,TGTGCCAGCAGCCCACAGGGGGCGGCGGGAAACACCATATATTTT
TRBV7-9,TRBD1,TRBJ1-1,NA,17,CASSERPGQLFQAEAFF,TGTGCCAGCAGCGAACGACCGGGACAGCTCTTCCAGGCTGAAGCTTTCTTT
TRBV19,TRBD1,TRBJ1-1,once,15,CASSIDRGHRAEAFF,TGTGCCAGTAGTATAGACAGGGGGCACAGAGCTGAAGCTTTCTTT
TRBV6-6,TRBD2,TRBJ2-5,NA,15,CASRHRLAGEETQYF,TGTGCCAGCAGACACCGACTAGCGGGAGAAGAGACCCAGTACTTC
TRBV6-5,NA,TRBJ2-1,NA,14,CASTTAYESGEQFF,TGTGCCAGCACCACTGCTTACGAGTCCGGAGAACAGTTCTTC
TRBV3-1/TRBV3-2,NA,TRBJ1-5,NA,13,CASSQRGNQPQHF,TGTGCCAGCAGCCAAAGGGGGAACCAGCCCCAGCATTTT
TRBV19,NA,TRBJ1-5,NA,15,CASSWTVHSNQPQHF,TGTGCCAGTAGTTGGACAGTCCATAGCAATCAGCCCCAGCATTTT